The clone carrying this T cell receptor (beta chain) was observed once. Its antigen is unknown. The junction does not match germline at one end; this may be a read error. These data belong to a study of brain metastases from non-small cell lung cancer. Whole-study results and caveats: Compared with their matched primary tumors, around 60% of brain metastases showed expanded T-cell clones. Compared with primary tumors, brain metastases showed less T-cell infiltration.

Per germline, CDR1 LGHDT and CDR2 YNNKEL (reference sequence). The CDR3 length is 16 residues. Clones were read by immunoSEQ multiplex PCR, and TCRdb kept only the in-frame ones, dropping some. The data hold around 4,500 clones, with 75% to 90% observed a single time. The gene calls are TRBV3-1 (or the pseudogene TRBV3-2) and TRBJ2-2; TRBD1 or TRBD2 may be the D gene (5 bases each). The sequencing input was primary lung tumor tissue. The receptor was isolated from a donor aged 40 or older with non-small cell lung cancer. In nucleotides, the CDR3 is TGTGCCAGCACACGAACCGCAGGGAGTTTCACCGGGGAGCTATTTTTT. Its translation: CASTRTAGSFTGELFF.